The 2 T cell receptor beta chains below all came from one sample that was sequenced in a study of radiation and T cells in renal cell carcinoma (dated by TCRdb to 2018 to 2021). Taken with the paper, the label for time point translates to: baseline pretreatment blood. The treatment or condition label on this specimen signifies: 15 Gy SBRT to primary tumor, nephrectomy 4 weeks later. Libraries were constructed by the immunoSEQ multiplex PCR assay. In TCRdb, the immuneACCESS table is reduced to in-frame sequences with V and J assigned. These tables do not hold every clone; where another copy was compared, an unresolved V gene accounts for under half, and the others remain unexplained. The sample has approximately 94,000 clones on record, over 75% of them singletons. The top ten clonotypes cover roughly 6% of the sample. The sample here was blood, taken from a patient whose treatment included radiotherapy and nephrectomy. The receptors here all came from a man aged 55 to 70 with renal cell carcinoma.

V gene TRBV19 combines with J gene TRBJ1-3; D is unresolved. Germline CDR1 LNHDA, CDR2 SQIVND (reference sequence). This CDR3 has 15 residues. V lost 4 bases and J lost 0, with 10 bases in between. CDR3 DNA sequence: TGTGCCAGTAGTAGTTGGGGATCCTCTGGAAACACCATATATTTT. Amino acid sequence: CASSSWGSSGNTIYF.

This rearrangement joins TRBV28 to TRBJ1-2, with 8 bases matching TRBD1. CDR3 length: 14 amino acids. The V gene's germline CDR1 is MDHEN and CDR2 SYDVKM. The trim removed 1 base at V and 8 bases at J, leaving 6 bases unmatched. CDR3 nucleotides: TGTGCCAGCAGTTTATCGGCAGGGGGCAAAGGCTACACCTTC. This codes for CASSLSAGGKGYTF.